The clone carrying this T cell receptor beta chain was detected a few times. Its antigen is unknown. The record originates from a study of T cells after yellow fever vaccination. Looking at the study overall: The authors prepared low-cell-number fractions using SMART-Seq v4 Ultra Low Input.

Germline values: CDR1 SEHNR, CDR2 FQNEAQ (reference sequence). The CDR3 extends over 15 amino acids. The V end was cut by 3 bases, the J end by 8 bases, with 17 bases between. As TCR cDNA was made by 5'RACE template switching, a universal primer site and UMIs were added. TCRdb redid the calling of the 5' RACE reads with MiXCR, one entry per CDR3 protein. The sample consists of about 120,000 distinct CDR3 sequences, roughly 15% of them appearing once. The study, taken as a whole, reports: Post-booster repertoires contained most primary-vaccination clones again (approximately 97% CD4, 85% to 90% CD8).

The genes are TRBV7-9 and TRBJ2-1; weak D call: TRBD1 (7 bases). Sequencing used CD8+ T cells sorted from PBMCs, obtained 5 days after the yellow fever booster vaccination. This TCR was recovered from a young man who received the YFV17D yellow fever vaccine. CDR3 bases: TGTGCCAGCAGCTTCTATCAGGGGGGCTTGTATGAGCAGTTCTTC. This codes for CASSFYQGGLYEQFF.